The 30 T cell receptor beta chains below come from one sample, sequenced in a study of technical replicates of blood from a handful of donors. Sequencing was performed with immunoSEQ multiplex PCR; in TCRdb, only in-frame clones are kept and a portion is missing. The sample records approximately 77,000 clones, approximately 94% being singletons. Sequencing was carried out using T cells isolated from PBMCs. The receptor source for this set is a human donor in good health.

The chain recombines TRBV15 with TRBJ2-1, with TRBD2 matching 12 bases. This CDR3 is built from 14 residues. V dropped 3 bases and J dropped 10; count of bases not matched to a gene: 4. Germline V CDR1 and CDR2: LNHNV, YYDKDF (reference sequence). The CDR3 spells CATSSGTSGPEQFF. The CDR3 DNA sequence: TGTGCCACCAGCAGCGGGACTAGCGGGCCCGAGCAGTTCTTC.

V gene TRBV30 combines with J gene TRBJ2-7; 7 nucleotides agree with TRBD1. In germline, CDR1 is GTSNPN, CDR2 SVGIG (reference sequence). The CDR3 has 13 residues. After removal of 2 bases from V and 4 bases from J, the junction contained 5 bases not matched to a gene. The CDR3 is CAWSYMTGYEQYF. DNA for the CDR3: TGTGCCTGGAGTTATATGACAGGGTACGAGCAGTACTTC.

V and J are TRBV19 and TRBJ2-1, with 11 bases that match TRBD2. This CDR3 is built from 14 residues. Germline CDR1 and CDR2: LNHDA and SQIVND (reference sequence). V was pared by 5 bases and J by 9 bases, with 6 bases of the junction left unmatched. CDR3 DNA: TGTGCCAGTAGTGCGGGACTAGCGGCCGGTGAGCAGTTCTTC. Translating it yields CASSAGLAAGEQFF.

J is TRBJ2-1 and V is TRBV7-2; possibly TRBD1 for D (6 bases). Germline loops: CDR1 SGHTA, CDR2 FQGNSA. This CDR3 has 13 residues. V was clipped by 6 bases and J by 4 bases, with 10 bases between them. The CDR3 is CASRQGSYNEQFF. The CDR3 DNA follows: TGTGCCAGCAGGCAGGGGAGTTACAATGAGCAGTTCTTC.

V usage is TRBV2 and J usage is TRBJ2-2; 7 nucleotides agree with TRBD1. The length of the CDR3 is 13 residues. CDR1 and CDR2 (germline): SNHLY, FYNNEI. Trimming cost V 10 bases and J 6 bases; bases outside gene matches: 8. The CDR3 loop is CAIQHRGPGELFF. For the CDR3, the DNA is TGTGCCATTCAACACAGGGGCCCCGGGGAGCTGTTTTTT.

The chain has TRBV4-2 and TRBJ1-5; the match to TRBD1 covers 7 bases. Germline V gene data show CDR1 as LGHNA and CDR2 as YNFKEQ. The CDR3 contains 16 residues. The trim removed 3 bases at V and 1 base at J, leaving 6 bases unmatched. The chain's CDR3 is CASSHILRGSNQPQHF. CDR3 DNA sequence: TGTGCCAGCAGCCATATACTCAGGGGGAGCAATCAGCCCCAGCATTTT.

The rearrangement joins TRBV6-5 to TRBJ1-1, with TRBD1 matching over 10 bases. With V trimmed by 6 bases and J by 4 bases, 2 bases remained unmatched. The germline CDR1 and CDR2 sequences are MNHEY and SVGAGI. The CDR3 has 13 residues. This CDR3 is CASRRTGGTEAFF. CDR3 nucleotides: TGTGCCAGCAGGCGGACAGGGGGCACTGAAGCTTTCTTT.

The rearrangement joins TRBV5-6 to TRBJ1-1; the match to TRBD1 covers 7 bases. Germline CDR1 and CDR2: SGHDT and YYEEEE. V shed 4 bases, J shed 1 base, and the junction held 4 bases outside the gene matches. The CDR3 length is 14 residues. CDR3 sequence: CASSINRGNTEAFF. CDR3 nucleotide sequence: TGTGCCAGCAGCATCAACAGGGGGAACACTGAAGCTTTCTTT.

The DNA for the CDR3 is TGTGCCAGCAGTATAGCCCGTGGCAATCAGCCCCAGCATTTT. This gives the protein CASSIARGNQPQHF. The chain couples TRBV27 to TRBJ1-5; the D is unclear. Germline CDR1 reads MNHEY; CDR2 reads SMNVEV (reference sequence). This CDR3 region has 14 residues. V shed 5 bases and J shed 2 bases, with 10 bases lying between them.

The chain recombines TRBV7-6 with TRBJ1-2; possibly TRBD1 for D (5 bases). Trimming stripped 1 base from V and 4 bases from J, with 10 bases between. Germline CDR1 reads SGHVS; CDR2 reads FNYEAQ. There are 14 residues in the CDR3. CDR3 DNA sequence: TGTGCCAGCAGCTTAGATATCCAGGGCTATGGCTACACCTTC. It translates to CASSLDIQGYGYTF.

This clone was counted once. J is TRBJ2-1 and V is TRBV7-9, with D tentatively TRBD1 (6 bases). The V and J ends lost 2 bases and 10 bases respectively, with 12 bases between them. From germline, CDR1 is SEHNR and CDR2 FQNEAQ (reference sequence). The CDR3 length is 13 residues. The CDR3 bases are TGTGCCAGCAGCTTATCTGGGGGCTGGGAGCAGTTCTTC. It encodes CASSLSGGWEQFF.

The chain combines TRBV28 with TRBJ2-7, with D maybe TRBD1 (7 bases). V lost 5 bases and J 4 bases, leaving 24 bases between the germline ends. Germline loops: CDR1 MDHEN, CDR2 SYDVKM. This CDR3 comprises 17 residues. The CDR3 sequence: CASSPNTNRGGRYEQYF. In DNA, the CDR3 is TGTGCCAGCAGTCCGAACACCAACAGGGGAGGTAGATACGAGCAGTACTTC.

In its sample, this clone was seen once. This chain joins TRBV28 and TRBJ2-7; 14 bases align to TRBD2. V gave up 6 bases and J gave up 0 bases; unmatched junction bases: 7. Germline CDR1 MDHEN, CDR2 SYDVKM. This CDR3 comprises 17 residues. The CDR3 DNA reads TGTGCCAGCAGCCGACTAGCGGGAGGGCTCAGCTCCTACGAGCAGTACTTC. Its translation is CASSRLAGGLSSYEQYF.

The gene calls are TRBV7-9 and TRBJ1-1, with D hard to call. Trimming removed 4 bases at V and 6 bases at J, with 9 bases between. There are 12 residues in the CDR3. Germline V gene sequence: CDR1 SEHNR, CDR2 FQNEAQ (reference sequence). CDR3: CASSSRFAEAFF. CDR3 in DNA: TGTGCCAGCAGCTCGCGCTTTGCTGAAGCTTTCTTT.

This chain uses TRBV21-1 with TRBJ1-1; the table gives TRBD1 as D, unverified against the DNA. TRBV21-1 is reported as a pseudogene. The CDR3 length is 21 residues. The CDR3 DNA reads TGTGCCAGCAGCAAAGTCACGACAGGTCCTCTTGGTGGGGAGACGGGCACTGAAGCTTTCTTT. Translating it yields CASSKVTTGPLGGETGTEAFF.

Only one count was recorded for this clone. The CDR3 bases are TGTGCCACGATACTAGCGGGAGGGTTGGATACGCAGTATTTT. Its translation: CATILAGGLDTQYF. The genes are TRBV6-1 and TRBJ2-3, with TRBD2 matching over 13 bases. CDR1 is MNHNS and CDR2 is SASEGT in the germline V gene. The CDR3 is 14 amino acids. J was trimmed by 6 bases and V by 10 bases; bases with no gene match: 7.

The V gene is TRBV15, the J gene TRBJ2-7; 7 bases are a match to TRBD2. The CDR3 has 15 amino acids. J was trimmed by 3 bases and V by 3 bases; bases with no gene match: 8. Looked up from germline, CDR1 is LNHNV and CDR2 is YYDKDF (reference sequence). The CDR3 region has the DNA TGTGCCACCAGCAGCGTGCGGGAGACGAACTACGAGCAGTACTTC. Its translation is CATSSVRETNYEQYF. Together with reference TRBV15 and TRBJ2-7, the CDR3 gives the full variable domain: DAMVIQNPRYQVTQFGKPVTLSCSQTLNHNVMYWYQQKSSQAPKLLFHYYDKDFNNEADTPDNFQSRRPNTSFCFLDIRSPGLGDTAMYLCATSSVRETNYEQYFGPGTRLTVT.

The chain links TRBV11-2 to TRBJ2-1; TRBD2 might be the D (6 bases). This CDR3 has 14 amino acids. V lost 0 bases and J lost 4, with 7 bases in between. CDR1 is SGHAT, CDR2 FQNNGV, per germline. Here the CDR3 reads CASSLDGSYNEQFF. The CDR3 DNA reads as TGTGCCAGCAGCTTAGACGGGAGTTACAATGAGCAGTTCTTC. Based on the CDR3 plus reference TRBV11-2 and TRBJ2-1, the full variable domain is EAGVAQSPRYKIIEKRQSVAFWCNPISGHATLYWYQQILGQGPKLLIQFQNNGVVDDSQLPKDRFSAERLKGVDSTLKIQPAKLEDSAVYLCASSLDGSYNEQFFGPGTRLTVL.

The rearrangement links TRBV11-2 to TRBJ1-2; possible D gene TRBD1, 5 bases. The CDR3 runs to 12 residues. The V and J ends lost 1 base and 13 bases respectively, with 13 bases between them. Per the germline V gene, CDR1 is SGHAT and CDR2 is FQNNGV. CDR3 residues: CASSLGVQGSTF. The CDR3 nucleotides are TGTGCCAGCAGCTTAGGGGTCCAGGGATCCACCTTC.

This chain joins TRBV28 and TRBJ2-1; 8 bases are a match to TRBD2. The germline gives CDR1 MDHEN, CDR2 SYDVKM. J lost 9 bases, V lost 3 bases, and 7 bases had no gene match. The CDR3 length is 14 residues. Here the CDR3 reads CASSLAGRGGEQFF. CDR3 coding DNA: TGTGCCAGCAGTTTGGCCGGGAGGGGGGGTGAGCAGTTCTTC.

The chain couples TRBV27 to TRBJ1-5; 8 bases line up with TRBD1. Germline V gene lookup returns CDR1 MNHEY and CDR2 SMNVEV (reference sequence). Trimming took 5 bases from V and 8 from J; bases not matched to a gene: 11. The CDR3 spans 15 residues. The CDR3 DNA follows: TGTGCCAGCAGTACCTCGGACAGGGAAATCAAGCCCCAGCATTTT. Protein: CASSTSDREIKPQHF.

DNA of the CDR3: TGTGCCAGTAGTACTATAGCGGAAGCGTCGCATCGTACGCAGTATTTT. Its translation: CASSTIAEASHRTQYF. The genes are TRBV19 and TRBJ2-3; tentatively, D is TRBD2 (6 bases). Germline lookup yields CDR1 LNHDA and CDR2 SQIVND (reference sequence). Trimming stripped 4 bases from V and 8 bases from J, with 22 bases between. The CDR3 runs to 16 residues.

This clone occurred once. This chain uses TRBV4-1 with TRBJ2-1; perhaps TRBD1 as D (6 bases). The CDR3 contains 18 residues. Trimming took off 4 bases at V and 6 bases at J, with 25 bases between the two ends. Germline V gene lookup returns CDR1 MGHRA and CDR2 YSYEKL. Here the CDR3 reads CASSPRQQGVNSGNEQFF. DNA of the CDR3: TGCGCCAGCAGCCCCCGACAACAGGGAGTAAATTCGGGCAATGAGCAGTTCTTC.

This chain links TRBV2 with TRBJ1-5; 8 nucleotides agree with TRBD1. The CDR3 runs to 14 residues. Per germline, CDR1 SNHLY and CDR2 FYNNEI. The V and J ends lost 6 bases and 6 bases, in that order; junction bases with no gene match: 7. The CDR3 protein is CASRATGESQPQHF. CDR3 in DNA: TGTGCCAGCAGAGCGACAGGGGAAAGTCAGCCCCAGCATTTT.

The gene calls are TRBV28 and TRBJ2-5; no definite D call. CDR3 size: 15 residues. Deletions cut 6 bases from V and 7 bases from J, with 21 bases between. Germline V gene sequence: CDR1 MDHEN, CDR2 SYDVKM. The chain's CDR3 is CASSFTTLSLGTQYF. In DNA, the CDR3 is TGTGCCAGCAGCTTCACGACTCTGTCCCTAGGGACCCAGTACTTC.

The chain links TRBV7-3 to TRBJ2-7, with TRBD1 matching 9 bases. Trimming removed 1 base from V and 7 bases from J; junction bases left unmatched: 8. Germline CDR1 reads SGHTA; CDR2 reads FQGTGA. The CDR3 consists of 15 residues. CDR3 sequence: CASSLSGTGLGEQYF. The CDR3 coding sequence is TGTGCCAGCAGCTTAAGCGGGACAGGGCTCGGTGAGCAGTACTTC.

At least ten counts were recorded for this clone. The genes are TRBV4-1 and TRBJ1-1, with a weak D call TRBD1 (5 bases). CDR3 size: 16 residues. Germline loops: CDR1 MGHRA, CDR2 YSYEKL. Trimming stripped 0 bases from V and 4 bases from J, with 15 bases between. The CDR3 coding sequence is TGCGCCAGCAGCCAAGATCCTAATTGGGGCGGCACTGAAGCTTTCTTT. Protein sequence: CASSQDPNWGGTEAFF.

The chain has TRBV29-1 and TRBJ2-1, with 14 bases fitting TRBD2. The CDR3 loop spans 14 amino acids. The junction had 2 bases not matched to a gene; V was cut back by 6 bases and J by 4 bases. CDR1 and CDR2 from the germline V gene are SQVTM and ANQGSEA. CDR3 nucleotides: TGCAGCGTGGGGACTAGCGGGAGTTACAATGAGCAGTTCTTC. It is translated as CSVGTSGSYNEQFF.

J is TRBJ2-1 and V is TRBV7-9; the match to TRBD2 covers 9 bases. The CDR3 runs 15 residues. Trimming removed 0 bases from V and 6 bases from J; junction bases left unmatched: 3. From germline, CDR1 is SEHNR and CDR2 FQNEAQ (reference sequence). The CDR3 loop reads CASSLASGRVNEQFF. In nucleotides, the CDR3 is TGTGCCAGCAGCTTAGCTAGCGGGAGAGTCAATGAGCAGTTCTTC.

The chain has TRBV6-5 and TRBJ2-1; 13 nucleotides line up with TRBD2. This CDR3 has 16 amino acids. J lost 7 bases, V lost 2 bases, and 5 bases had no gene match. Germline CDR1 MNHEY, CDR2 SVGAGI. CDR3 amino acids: CASSYPGLAGSNEQFF. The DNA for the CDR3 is TGTGCCAGCAGTTACCCGGGACTAGCGGGATCAAATGAGCAGTTCTTC.